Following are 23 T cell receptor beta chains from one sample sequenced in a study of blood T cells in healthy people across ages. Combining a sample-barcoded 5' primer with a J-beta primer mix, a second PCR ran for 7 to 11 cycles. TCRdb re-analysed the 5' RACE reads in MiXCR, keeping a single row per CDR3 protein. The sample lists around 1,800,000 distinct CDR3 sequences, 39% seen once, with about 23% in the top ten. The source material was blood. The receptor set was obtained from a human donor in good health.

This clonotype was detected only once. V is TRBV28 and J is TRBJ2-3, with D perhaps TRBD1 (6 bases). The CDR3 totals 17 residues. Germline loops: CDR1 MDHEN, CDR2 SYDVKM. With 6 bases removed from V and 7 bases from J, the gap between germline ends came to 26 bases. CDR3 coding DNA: TGTGCCAGCAGACCGTCGGGACGCCTTTATCAGGGGAATACGCAGTATTTT. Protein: CASRPSGRLYQGNTQYF.

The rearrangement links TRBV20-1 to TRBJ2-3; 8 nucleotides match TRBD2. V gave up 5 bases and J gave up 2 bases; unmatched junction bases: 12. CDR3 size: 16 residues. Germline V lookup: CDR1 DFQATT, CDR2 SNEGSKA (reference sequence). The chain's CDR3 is CSAPITGTRATDTQYF. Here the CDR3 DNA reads TGCAGTGCTCCCATTACCGGGACTAGGGCCACAGATACGCAGTATTTT.

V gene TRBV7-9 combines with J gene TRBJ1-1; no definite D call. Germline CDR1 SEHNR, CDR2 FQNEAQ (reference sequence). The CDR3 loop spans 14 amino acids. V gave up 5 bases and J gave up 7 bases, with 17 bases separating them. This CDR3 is CASSPFPKTGEAFF. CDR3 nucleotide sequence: TGTGCCAGCAGCCCCTTCCCCAAGACCGGTGAAGCTTTCTTT.

CDR3 nucleotides: TGTGCCAGCAGCAACAGGGGGCGAGAAGAAAAACTGTTTTTT. This gives the protein CASSNRGREEKLFF. This chain links TRBV5-4 with TRBJ1-4; 9 bases line up with TRBD1. The trim removed 4 bases at V and 8 bases at J, leaving 6 bases unmatched. Germline assignment: CDR1 SGHNT and CDR2 YYREEE (reference sequence). The CDR3 consists of 14 residues. The full variable domain, its missing parts supplied by reference TRBV5-4 and TRBJ1-4, is ETGVTQSPTHLIKTRGQQVTLRCSSQSGHNTVSWYQQALGQGPQFIFQYYREEENGRGNFPPRFSGLQFPNYSSELNVNALELDDSALYLCASSNRGREEKLFFGSGTQLSVL.

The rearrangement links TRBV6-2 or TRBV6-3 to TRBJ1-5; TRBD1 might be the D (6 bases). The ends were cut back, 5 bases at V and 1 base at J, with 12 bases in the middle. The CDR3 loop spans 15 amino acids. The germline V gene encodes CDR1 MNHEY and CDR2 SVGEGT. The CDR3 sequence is CASSSGQISNQPQHF. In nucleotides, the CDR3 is TGTGCCAGCAGTAGCGGACAGATAAGCAATCAGCCCCAGCATTTT.

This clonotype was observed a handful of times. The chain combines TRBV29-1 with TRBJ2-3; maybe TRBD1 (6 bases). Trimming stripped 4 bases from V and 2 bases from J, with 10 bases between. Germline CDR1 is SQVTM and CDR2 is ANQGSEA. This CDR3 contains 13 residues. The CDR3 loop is CSVVGQTTDTQYF. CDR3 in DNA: TGCAGCGTTGTTGGACAGACCACAGATACGCAGTATTTT.

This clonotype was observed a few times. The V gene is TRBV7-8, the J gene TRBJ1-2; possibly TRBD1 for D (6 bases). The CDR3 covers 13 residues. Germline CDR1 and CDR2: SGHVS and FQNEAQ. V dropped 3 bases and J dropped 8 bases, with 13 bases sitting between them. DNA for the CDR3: TGTGCCAGCAGCTTTTTGCGGGGGGGCGGCTACACCTTC. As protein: CASSFLRGGGYTF.

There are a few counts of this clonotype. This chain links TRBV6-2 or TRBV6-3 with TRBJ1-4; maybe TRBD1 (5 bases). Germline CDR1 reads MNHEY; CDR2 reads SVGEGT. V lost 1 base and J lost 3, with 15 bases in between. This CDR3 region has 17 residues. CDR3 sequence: CASSYFIGGPSNEKLFF. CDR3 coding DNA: TGTGCCAGCAGTTACTTTATCGGGGGTCCTTCTAATGAAAAACTGTTTTTT.

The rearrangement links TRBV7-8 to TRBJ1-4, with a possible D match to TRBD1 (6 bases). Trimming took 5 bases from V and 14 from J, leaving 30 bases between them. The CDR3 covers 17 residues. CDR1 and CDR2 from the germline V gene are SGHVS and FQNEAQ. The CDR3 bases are TGTGCCAGCAGCCCCTTTGGACAGTGGTACCTGAAAGGGATCCTGTTTTTT. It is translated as CASSPFGQWYLKGILFF.

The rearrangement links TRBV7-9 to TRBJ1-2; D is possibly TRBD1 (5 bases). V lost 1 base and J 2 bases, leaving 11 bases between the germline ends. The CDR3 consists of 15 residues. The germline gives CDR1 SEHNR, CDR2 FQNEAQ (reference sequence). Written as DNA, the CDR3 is TGTGCCAGCAGCTTAGTTTCGGCAGGGAACTATGGCTACACCTTC. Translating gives CASSLVSAGNYGYTF.

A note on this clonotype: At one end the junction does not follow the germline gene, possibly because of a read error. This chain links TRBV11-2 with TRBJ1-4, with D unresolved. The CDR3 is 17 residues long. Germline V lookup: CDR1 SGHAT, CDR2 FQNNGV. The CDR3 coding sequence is TGTGCCGGCAGCTTGAGGCGGATTGGATTAACTAATGAAAAACTGTTTTTT. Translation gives CAGSLRRIGLTNEKLFF.

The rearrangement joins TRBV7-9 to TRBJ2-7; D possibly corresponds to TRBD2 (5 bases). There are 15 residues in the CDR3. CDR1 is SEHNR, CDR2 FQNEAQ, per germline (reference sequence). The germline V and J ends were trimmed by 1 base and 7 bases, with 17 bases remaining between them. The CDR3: CASSLDPRVSGEQYF. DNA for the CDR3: TGTGCCAGCAGCTTAGACCCCAGAGTTTCGGGGGAGCAGTACTTC.

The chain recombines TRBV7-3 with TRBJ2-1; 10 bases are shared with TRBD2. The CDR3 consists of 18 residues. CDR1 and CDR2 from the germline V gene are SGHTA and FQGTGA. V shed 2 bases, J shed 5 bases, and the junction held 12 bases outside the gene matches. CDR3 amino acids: CASSLSSSGGSLNNEQFF. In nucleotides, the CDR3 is TGTGCCAGCAGCTTATCTAGTAGCGGGGGGTCCCTTAACAATGAGCAGTTCTTC.

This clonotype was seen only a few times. This CDR3 reads CASSSDRASSYNEQFF. Here the CDR3 DNA reads TGTGCCAGCAGCTCGGACAGGGCTAGCTCCTACAATGAGCAGTTCTTC. This chain joins TRBV7-9 and TRBJ2-1, with 8 bases aligning to TRBD1. There are 16 residues in the CDR3. CDR1 SEHNR and CDR2 FQNEAQ come from the germline V gene (reference sequence). After removal of 4 bases from V and 0 bases from J, the junction contained 5 bases not matched to a gene.

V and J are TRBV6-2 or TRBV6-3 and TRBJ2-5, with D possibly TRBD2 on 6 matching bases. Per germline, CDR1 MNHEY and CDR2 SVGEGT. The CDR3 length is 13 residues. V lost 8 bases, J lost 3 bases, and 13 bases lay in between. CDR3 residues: CASRQLAEETQYF. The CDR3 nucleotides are TGTGCCAGCCGTCAGTTAGCGGAAGAGACCCAGTACTTC.

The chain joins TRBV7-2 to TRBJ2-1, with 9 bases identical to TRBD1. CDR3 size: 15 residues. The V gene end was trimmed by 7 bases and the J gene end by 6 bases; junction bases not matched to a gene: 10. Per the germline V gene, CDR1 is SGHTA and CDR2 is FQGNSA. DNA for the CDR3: TGTGCCAGCACCATACCGGGACAGGGAATCAATGAGCAGTTCTTC. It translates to CASTIPGQGINEQFF. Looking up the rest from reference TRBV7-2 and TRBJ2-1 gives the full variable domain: GAGVSQSPSNKVTEKGKDVELRCDPISGHTALYWYRQSLGQGLEFLIYFQGNSAPDKSGLPSDRFSAERTGGSVSTLTIQRTQQEDSAVYLCASTIPGQGINEQFFGPGTRLTVL.

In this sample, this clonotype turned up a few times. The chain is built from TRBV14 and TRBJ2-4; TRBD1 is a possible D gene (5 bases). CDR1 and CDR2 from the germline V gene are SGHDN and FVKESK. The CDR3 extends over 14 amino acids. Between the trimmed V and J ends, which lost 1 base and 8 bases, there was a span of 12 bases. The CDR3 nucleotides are TGTGCCAGCAGCCAAGGGACGGGCAGGGACATTCAGTACTTC. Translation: CASSQGTGRDIQYF.

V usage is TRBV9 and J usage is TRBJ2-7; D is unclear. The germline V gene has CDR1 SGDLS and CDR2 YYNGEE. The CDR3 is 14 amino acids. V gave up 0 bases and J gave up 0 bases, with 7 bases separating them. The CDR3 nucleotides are TGTGCCAGCAGCGTAGCGACCACCTCCTACGAGCAGTACTTC. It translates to CASSVATTSYEQYF.

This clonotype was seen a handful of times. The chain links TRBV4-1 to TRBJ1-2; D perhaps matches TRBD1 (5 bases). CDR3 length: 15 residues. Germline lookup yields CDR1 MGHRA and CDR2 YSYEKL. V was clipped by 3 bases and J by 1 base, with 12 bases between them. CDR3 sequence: CASSHRGAGNYGYTF. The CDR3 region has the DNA TGCGCCAGCAGCCATCGAGGGGCAGGTAACTATGGCTACACCTTC.

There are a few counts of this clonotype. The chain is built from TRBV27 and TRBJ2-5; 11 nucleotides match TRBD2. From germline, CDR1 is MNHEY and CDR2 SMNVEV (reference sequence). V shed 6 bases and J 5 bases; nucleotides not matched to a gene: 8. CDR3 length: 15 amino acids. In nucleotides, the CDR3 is TGTGCCAGCAGAATTAGCGGGGGGGCAGGGGAGACCCAGTACTTC. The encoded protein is CASRISGGAGETQYF.

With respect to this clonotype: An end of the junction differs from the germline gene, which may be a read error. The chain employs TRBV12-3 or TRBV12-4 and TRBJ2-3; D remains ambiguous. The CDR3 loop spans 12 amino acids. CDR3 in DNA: TGTACCAGCAGTTTAGAACCCGATGCGCAGTATTTT. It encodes CTSSLEPDAQYF.

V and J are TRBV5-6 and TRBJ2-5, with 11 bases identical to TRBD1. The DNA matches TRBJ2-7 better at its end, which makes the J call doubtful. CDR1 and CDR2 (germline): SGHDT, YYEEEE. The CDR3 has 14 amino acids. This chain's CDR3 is CASSFGTGGGEQYF. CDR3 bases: TGTGCCAGCAGCTTCGGGACAGGGGGAGGCGAGCAGTACTTC.

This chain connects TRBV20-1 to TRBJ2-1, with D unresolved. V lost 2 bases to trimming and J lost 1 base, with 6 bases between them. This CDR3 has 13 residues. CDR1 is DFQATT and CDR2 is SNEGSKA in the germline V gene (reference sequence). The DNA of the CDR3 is TGCAGTGCTAGATATCGTTCCTACAATGAGCAGTTCTTC. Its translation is CSARYRSYNEQFF.